Listed below are T cell receptor beta chains from one sample, sequenced in a study of OX40 agonist ivuxolimab in advanced cancers. Profiling relied on immunoSEQ multiplex PCR, and the TCRdb table lists in-frame clones only, not all of them. The table shows 50,000 to 70,000 clones, with about 86% occurring only once. Specimen: CD4+ or CD8+ T cells sorted from blood, collected in a trial of the OX40 agonist ivuxolimab. Receptor source: an adult with an advanced solid tumor such as melanoma, head and neck, liver or kidney cancer. CDR3s include the opening cysteine and the closing phenylalanine or tryptophan. The D gene is left open where the match is weak. Part of the rows lack a size; the others show once, few, many or a class for expanded clones.

size	D	J	V	DNA	CDR3
once	.	TRBJ2-3	TRBV11-3	TGTGCCAGCAGCTTGGGAGCCCTAACGCAGTATTTT	CASSLGALTQYF
.	.	TRBJ2-2	TRBV10-3	TGTGCCATCAGTGAGTCGAGCGGGTTTGGGAACACCGGGGAGCTGTTTTTT	CAISESSGFGNTGELFF
once	.	TRBJ2-7	TRBV7-9	TGTGCCAGCAGCTTAGACTTTCGCGGCGACGAGCAGTACTTC	CASSLDFRGDEQYF
.	.	TRBJ1-6	TRBV6-4	TGTGCCAGCAGCGAGAGCCCAGCCTATAATTCACCCCTCCACTTT	CASSESPAYNSPLHF
once	TRBD1	TRBJ2-2	TRBV2	TGTGCCAGCAGAACCGGGACAGGGGGAACCGGGGAGCTGTTTTTT	CASRTGTGGTGELFF
.	.	TRBJ1-2	TRBV28	TGTGCCAGCATCCGGGCAGCCGACTATGGCTACACCTTC	CASIRAADYGYTF
.	.	TRBJ1-4	TRBV4-1	TGCGCCAGCAGCGTCCTCGGCCCCGATGAAAAACTGTTTTTT	CASSVLGPDEKLFF
.	TRBD1	TRBJ2-1	TRBV11-1	TGTGCCAGCAGCTTCAGGGGGCATGAGCAGTTCTTC	CASSFRGHEQFF
.	.	TRBJ1-2	TRBV2	TGTGCCAGCAGTGAAGTAGTACAGGCTATCAACTATGGCTACACCTTC	CASSEVVQAINYGYTF
.	.	TRBJ2-7	TRBV4-1	TGCGCCAGCAGCCAAGTAGCCCGGGGAGAGGACGAGCAGTACTTC	CASSQVARGEDEQYF
.	TRBD2	TRBJ2-5	TRBV12-5	TGTGCTAGTGGTTTGGGGACGGGACTAGCAGGGGAGGAGACCCAGTACTTC	CASGLGTGLAGEETQYF
.	TRBD1	TRBJ2-7	TRBV5-6	TGTGCCAGCAGCTTGTGGAAGGCGGGACAGGGACACTCCTACGAGCAGTACTTC	CASSLWKAGQGHSYEQYF
.	.	TRBJ2-7	TRBV6-5	TGTGCCAGCAGTTGGGGTTACGAGCAGTACTTC	CASSWGYEQYF
.	.	TRBJ1-1	TRBV28	TGTGCCAGCAGTTTATCTAGGGCTGAAGCTTTCTTT	CASSLSRAEAFF
.	.	TRBJ2-7	TRBV7-3	TGTGCCAGCAGCTTATCAAGGAGGATAGAGCAGTACTTC	CASSLSRRIEQYF
.	.	TRBJ1-3	TRBV10-3	TGTGCCATCGGAGCCGCCTCAGGGGCTGGAAACACCATATATTTT	CAIGAASGAGNTIYF
few	TRBD2	TRBJ2-3	TRBV5-1	TGCGCCAGCAGCAGCGGCCTACTAGCGGGGATGAGCACAGATACGCAGTATTTT	CASSSGLLAGMSTDTQYF
.	.	TRBJ2-3	TRBV18	TGTGCCAGCTCACCAGGGGTGGGAGATACGCAGTATTTT	CASSPGVGDTQYF
.	TRBD1	TRBJ2-7	TRBV6-1	TGTGCCAGCCGGGACAGGACCTACGAGCAGTACTTC	CASRDRTYEQYF
once	TRBD2	TRBJ2-7	TRBV19	TGTGCCAGTAGTTCCAATAGCGGGGGGGACTACGAGCAGTACTTC	CASSSNSGGDYEQYF
.	.	TRBJ1-3	TRBV6-5	TGTGCCAGCAGTTTGGACTCTGGAAACACCATATATTTT	CASSLDSGNTIYF
.	.	TRBJ2-5	TRBV10-3	TGTGCCGCTCGACAGGTCCTTGGGGAGACCCAGTACTTC	CAARQVLGETQYF
.	TRBD1	TRBJ2-1	TRBV6-5	TGTGCCAGCAGTTACTCTGGGACAGGGGGCTACAATGAGCAGTTCTTC	CASSYSGTGGYNEQFF
once	.	TRBJ2-7	TRBV6-1	TGTGCCAGCAGTGAAGCGTACGGATCCTACGAGCAGTACTTC	CASSEAYGSYEQYF
.	.	TRBJ1-5	TRBV19	TGTGCCAGTACCACAGGGTTCGAGCCCCAGCATTTT	CASTTGFEPQHF
.	TRBD1	TRBJ2-7	TRBV7-2	TGTGCCAGCAGCAAAACAGGGGTAGGATACGAGCAGTACTTC	CASSKTGVGYEQYF
.	TRBD2	TRBJ2-1	TRBV15	TGTGCCACCAGTCCCCGGGCGGGGGTTGGGGTATACAATGAGCAGTTCTTC	CATSPRAGVGVYNEQFF
.	TRBD1	TRBJ2-1	TRBV5-4	TGTGCCAGCAGCGCAGGGACAGGGAAAGGCAATGAGCAGTTCTTC	CASSAGTGKGNEQFF
.	TRBD1	TRBJ2-3	TRBV5-1	TGCGCCAGCAGCTTGGTTCGGGACAGCCGCACAGATACGCAGTATTTT	CASSLVRDSRTDTQYF
.	TRBD1	TRBJ1-2	TRBV11-2	TGTGCCAGCAGCTTAGGGACAGGGGGCGTCTATGGCTACACCTTC	CASSLGTGGVYGYTF
.	TRBD2	TRBJ2-7	TRBV11-2	TGTGCCAGCAGCTTAGGCCCCCCAGGTGGGAGGGTGAACGAGCAGTACTTC	CASSLGPPGGRVNEQYF
few	TRBD1	TRBJ1-5	TRBV5-8	TGTGCCAGCAGCCCCCGGGACAGACCCAATCAGCCCCAGCATTTT	CASSPRDRPNQPQHF
.	.	TRBJ1-5	TRBV29-1	TGCAGCGTTGGACAGAACAATCAGCCCCAGCATTTT	CSVGQNNQPQHF
once	.	TRBJ1-6	TRBV30	TGTGCCTGGACTGACACCCATAATTCACCCCTCCACTTT	CAWTDTHNSPLHF
.	.	TRBJ2-7	TRBV18	TGTGCCAGCTCACCGGACGGTCTCTCCTACGAGCAGTACTTC	CASSPDGLSYEQYF